This TCR beta chain was observed in a study of T cells in women clearing cervical HPV infection. Turning to the study itself: Controls were women whose single incident HPV16 infection cleared within 12 months without precancer or cancer. For cases, blood was sampled a median around 150 days after lesion detection, interquartile range roughly 85 to 200 days. Study observations and caveats: Associations may precede or follow infection; HPV-specific or memory T cells were not isolated.

Dot-blot hybridization genotyped cervical HPV amplified with MY09/MY11 PCR. Comments on this clone: The antigen is unknown. The read ends 3 residues early relative to the CDR3; the germline J gene fills the gap.

Assay used: immunoSEQ multiplex PCR; TCRdb lists only in-frame clones, some missing. Its table records around 44,000 clones. Per the germline V gene, CDR1 is SGHAT and CDR2 is FQNNGV. This CDR3 comprises 14 residues. V lost 5 bases to trimming and J lost 4 bases, with 14 bases between them. The sequence was obtained from a woman aged 18-70 years with a cervical HPV16 infection that either progressed to CIN3+ or cleared (not recorded which). The sequenced sample was blood buffy coat. V usage is TRBV11-2 and J usage is TRBJ1-1, with D maybe TRBD1 (5 bases). Partial CDR3 DNA: TGTGCCAGCAGCCAAACGGGGGGGATCACTGAA. Its protein is CASSQTGGITE. From start to end, the CDR3 is CASSQTGGITEAFF.